The sequence of this T cell receptor (beta chain) was determined in a study of blood T cell repertoires in COVID-19. The overall study: Material from acute and convalescent COVID-19 was sourced from the United States, Italy and Spain. T cells, B-cell-depleted T cells, or PBMCs provided the cDNA or gDNA that served as material.

V was pared by 6 bases and J by 0 bases, with 4 bases of the junction left unmatched. Germline V gives CDR1 SNHLY, CDR2 FYNNEI. The CDR3 spans 15 residues. Source study methods: Reference gene primer amplification gave nucleated cell count estimates. Measured with immunoSEQ multiplex PCR; TCRdb has only the in-frame clones, and not every one. V, J and clone size were drawn from that table, and D and trimming were deduced from the DNA. There are under 150,000 clones in the sample; around 79% occur only once, and 3% to 4.5% lies in the top ten. V gene TRBV2 combines with J gene TRBJ2-2; 7 bases align to TRBD1. This sequence was found in a man between 60 and 75 years old with acute or convalescent COVID-19. The specimen was peripheral blood. DNA for the CDR3: TGTGCCAGCAGACCGGGACAGACGAACACCGGGGAGCTGTTTTTT. Protein product: CASRPGQTNTGELFF.